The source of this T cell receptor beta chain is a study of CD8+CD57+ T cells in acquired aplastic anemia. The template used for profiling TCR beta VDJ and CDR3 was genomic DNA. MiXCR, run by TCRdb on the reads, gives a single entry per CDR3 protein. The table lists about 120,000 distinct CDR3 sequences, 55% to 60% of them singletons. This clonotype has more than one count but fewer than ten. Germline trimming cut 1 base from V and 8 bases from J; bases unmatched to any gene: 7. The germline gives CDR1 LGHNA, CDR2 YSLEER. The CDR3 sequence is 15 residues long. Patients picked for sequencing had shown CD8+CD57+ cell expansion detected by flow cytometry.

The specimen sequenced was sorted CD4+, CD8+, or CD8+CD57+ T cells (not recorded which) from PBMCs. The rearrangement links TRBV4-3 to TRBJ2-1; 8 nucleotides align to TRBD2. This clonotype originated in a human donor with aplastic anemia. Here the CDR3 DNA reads TGCGCCAGCAGCCAAGGCGGGGGGATGGGGGATGAGCAGTTCTTC. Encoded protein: CASSQGGGMGDEQFF.